A single sample gave rise to the 14 T cell receptor beta chains below, sequenced in a study of cytomegalovirus exposure and HLA in healthy donors. Primers for the PCR totalled 60 Vbeta and 13 Jbeta. TCRdb's table, derived via immunoSEQ multiplex PCR, lists solely in-frame clones and lacks some. The data show 150,000 to 200,000 clones, around 80% seen once. The source material was PBMCs. These TCRs come from a man younger than 35 in good health and CMV-seronegative.

The chain recombines TRBV7-2 with TRBJ2-7; TRBD2 is a possible D gene (5 bases). CDR3 length: 13 amino acids. V was clipped by 5 bases and J by 0 bases, with 8 bases between them. CDR1 is SGHTA and CDR2 is FQGNSA in the germline V gene. The CDR3 loop is CASSEGISYEQYF. The DNA of the CDR3 is TGTGCCAGCAGCGAGGGTATCTCCTACGAGCAGTACTTC.

V is TRBV5-5 and J is TRBJ1-1; 7 nucleotides agree with TRBD1. This CDR3 spans 16 amino acids. With V trimmed by 1 base and J by 4 bases, 10 bases remained unmatched. The germline gives CDR1 SGHKS, CDR2 YYEKEE (reference sequence). CDR3 loop: CASSLSRTGIGTEAFF. The CDR3 DNA follows: TGTGCCAGCAGCTTGAGCAGGACAGGAATTGGCACTGAAGCTTTCTTT.

This chain connects TRBV19 to TRBJ1-5; a weak D match, TRBD1 (6 bases). This CDR3 is 17 amino acids long. The V gene's germline CDR1 is LNHDA and CDR2 SQIVND (reference sequence). V lost 7 bases and J 5 bases, leaving 24 bases between the germline ends. CDR3 nucleotides: TGTGCCAGTAACCGACCGGGGGGGGGCTTAAAAGATCAGCCCCAGCATTTT. Translating gives CASNRPGGGLKDQPQHF. The full variable domain, completed using reference TRBV19 and TRBJ1-5, is DGGITQSPKYLFRKEGQNVTLSCEQNLNHDAMYWYRQDPGQGLRLIYYSQIVNDFQKGDIAEGYSVSREKKESFPLTVTSAQKNPTAFYLCASNRPGGGLKDQPQHFGDGTRLSIL.

The DNA for the CDR3 is TGTGCCAGCAGTGCACAGGGGGCCGGCTCACCCCTCCACTTT. It is translated as CASSAQGAGSPLHF. The V gene is TRBV6-5, the J gene TRBJ1-6, with TRBD1 matching 9 bases. V dropped 5 bases and J dropped 10; count of bases not matched to a gene: 6. The CDR3 totals 14 residues. The germline CDR1 and CDR2 sequences are MNHEY and SVGAGI.

This rearrangement joins TRBV12-5 to TRBJ2-7, with 9 bases aligning to TRBD1. Trimming removed 0 bases from V and 2 bases from J; junction bases left unmatched: 2. The CDR3 runs to 15 residues. Per the germline V gene, CDR1 is LGHNT and CDR2 is FRNRAP. Written as DNA, the CDR3 is TGTGCTAGTGGTTTGGTGACAGGGGGGGCCTACGAGCAGTACTTC. This sequence encodes CASGLVTGGAYEQYF.

The rearrangement links TRBV2 to TRBJ2-7; possible D gene TRBD1, 6 bases. Between the trimmed V and J ends, which lost 8 bases and 0 bases, there was a span of 14 bases. This CDR3 spans 14 amino acids. Germline assignment: CDR1 SNHLY and CDR2 FYNNEI. Here the CDR3 reads CASQGLRGSYEQYF. CDR3 nucleotides: TGTGCCAGCCAGGGTCTCAGGGGCTCCTACGAGCAGTACTTC.

V gene TRBV11-2 combines with J gene TRBJ1-4, with 8 bases matching TRBD1. V lost 5 bases and J lost 3; bases outside the gene matches: 8. This CDR3 has 16 amino acids. Germline CDR1 SGHAT, CDR2 FQNNGV. In DNA form, the CDR3 reads TGTGCCAGCAGCCGACAGGGGATTGGAGCTAATGAAAAACTGTTTTTT. Protein product: CASSRQGIGANEKLFF.

The chain carries TRBV7-9 and TRBJ2-7; D is unresolved. V lost 5 bases and J lost 1, with 9 bases in between. Germline values: CDR1 SEHNR, CDR2 FQNEAQ (reference sequence). This CDR3 has 13 amino acids. CDR3: CASSPPVSYEQYF. The CDR3 DNA is TGTGCCAGCAGCCCACCAGTGTCCTACGAGCAGTACTTC.

Details on this clone: The sample has other DNA sequences that encode this CDR3 too. The rearrangement joins TRBV5-1 to TRBJ2-1, with 9 bases aligning to TRBD1. Germline CDR1 SGHRS, CDR2 YFSETQ. The ends lost 5 bases at V and 3 bases at J; junction bases unmatched: 6. The CDR3 extends over 15 amino acids. This CDR3 reads CASSPGTGIYNEQFF. CDR3 nucleotides: TGCGCCAGCAGTCCCGGGACAGGGATCTACAATGAGCAGTTCTTC.

DNA of the CDR3: TGCAGTGCTAGACGTATCGAGACCCAGTACTTC. This encodes CSARRIETQYF. This rearrangement joins TRBV20-1 to TRBJ2-5, with D unclear. CDR1 and CDR2 from the germline V gene are DFQATT and SNEGSKA (reference sequence). CDR3 size: 11 residues. The ends were cut back, 2 bases at V and 5 bases at J, with 6 bases in the middle.

V and J are TRBV2 and TRBJ2-5; tentative D call: TRBD2 (6 bases). The V end was cut by 6 bases, the J end by 1 base, with 12 bases between. CDR3 size: 14 residues. Germline CDR1 and CDR2: SNHLY and FYNNEI. This CDR3 is CASSRGRIQETQYF. The CDR3 DNA is TGTGCCAGCAGCCGGGGGAGAATCCAAGAGACCCAGTACTTC.

The chain has TRBV5-1 and TRBJ1-6; 10 positions match TRBD1. Trimming took 7 bases from V and 8 from J; bases not matched to a gene: 6. The CDR3 is 14 residues long. CDR1 is SGHRS, CDR2 YFSETQ, per germline. CDR3: CASGTGTGDSPLHF. CDR3 in DNA: TGCGCCAGCGGCACCGGGACAGGGGATTCACCCCTCCACTTT. Full variable domain (remainder filled in from reference TRBV5-1 and TRBJ1-6): KAGVTQTPRYLIKTRGQQVTLSCSPISGHRSVSWYQQTPGQGLQFLFEYFSETQRNKGNFPGRFSGRQFSNSRSEMNVSTLELGDSALYLCASGTGTGDSPLHFGNGTRLTVT.

The rearrangement uses TRBV7-9 and TRBJ2-7, with 11 bases aligning to TRBD2. The CDR3 has 16 amino acids. CDR1 is SEHNR and CDR2 is FQNEAQ in the germline V gene (reference sequence). V was clipped by 0 bases and J by 6 bases; unmatched bases: 7. In DNA, the CDR3 is TGTGCCAGCAGCTTAGCCCAACTAGCGGGAGTGGGCGAGCAGTACTTC. It codes for CASSLAQLAGVGEQYF.

The chain has TRBV6-5 and TRBJ1-4; no reliable D call. Germline V gene sequence: CDR1 MNHEY, CDR2 SVGAGI. The CDR3 length is 14 residues. Trimming cost V 2 bases and J 1 base, with 5 bases left between them. The CDR3 DNA reads TGTGCCAGCAGTTACGAGAGAACTAATGAAAAACTGTTTTTT. It yields the protein CASSYERTNEKLFF.